Listed here are 25 T cell receptor beta chains from one sample, sequenced in a study of shared clonotypes between healthy human individuals. The method was immunoSEQ multiplex PCR; TCRdb's version includes in-frame clones alone and lacks a portion of them. This sample has about a million clones, with over 75% found just once. Sequencing was done on a sample of memory CD4+ T cells sorted from blood. The subset here: CD45RA-negative fraction. These receptors were collected from a man in his late teens or twenties in good health.

This chain joins TRBV10-3 and TRBJ2-2; 9 bases line up with TRBD1. CDR1 ENHRY and CDR2 SYGVKD come from the germline V gene. The CDR3 has 14 residues. Trimming at V came to 8 bases and at J to 3 bases, leaving 4 bases not matched to a gene. DNA for the CDR3: TGTGCCATCCTAGGACAGGGGCACACCGGGGAGCTGTTTTTT. Residues: CAILGQGHTGELFF.

The chain links TRBV19 to TRBJ1-2; D may be TRBD1 (5 bases). Looked up from germline, CDR1 is LNHDA and CDR2 is SQIVND (reference sequence). The CDR3 extends over 15 amino acids. The ends were cut back, 6 bases at V and 3 bases at J, with 17 bases in the middle. The CDR3 loop is CASRPAQGHYYGYTF. In DNA, the CDR3 is TGTGCCAGTAGACCGGCGCAGGGTCACTACTATGGCTACACCTTC.

J is TRBJ1-2 and V is TRBV7-2; TRBD1 matches at 7 bases. This CDR3 region has 13 residues. From germline, CDR1 is SGHTA and CDR2 FQGNSA. Trimming cost V 5 bases and J 4 bases; bases outside gene matches: 4. The CDR3 sequence: CASSLGQIYGYTF. The CDR3 DNA sequence: TGTGCCAGCAGCCTGGGACAGATCTATGGCTACACCTTC.

The chain joins TRBV4-1 to TRBJ1-4; tentative D call: TRBD1 (6 bases). This CDR3 has 19 amino acids. Germline lookup yields CDR1 MGHRA and CDR2 YSYEKL. V was trimmed by 0 bases and J by 7 bases, leaving 24 bases between them. The CDR3 DNA sequence: TGCGCCAGCAGCCAAGAAGGGTTCGCAGAGGGGGGACGAGGTGAAAAACTGTTTTTT. Its protein is CASSQEGFAEGGRGEKLFF.

This clone was seen just once. The J gene is TRBJ2-3, the V gene TRBV29-1, with D perhaps TRBD1 or TRBD2 (6 bases each). The germline V and J ends were trimmed by 7 bases and 6 bases, with 14 bases remaining between them. The CDR3 runs to 12 residues. The germline CDR1 and CDR2 sequences are SQVTM and ANQGSEA. The CDR3, as DNA: TGCAGCGCCACTCCGGGGGCTGATACGCAGTATTTT. It codes for CSATPGADTQYF.

The genes are TRBV11-1 and TRBJ2-7; 9 bases are a match to TRBD1. CDR3 length: 15 residues. Germline CDR1 is SGHAT and CDR2 is FQDESV (reference sequence). The trim removed 6 bases at V and 6 bases at J, leaving 12 bases unmatched. CDR3 sequence: CASSLQGARLTEQYF. The DNA of the CDR3 is TGTGCCAGCAGTCTACAGGGGGCCCGGCTTACCGAGCAGTACTTC.

V usage is TRBV27 and J usage is TRBJ2-7, with D tentatively TRBD2 (7 bases). The CDR3 covers 14 residues. The germline V gene has CDR1 MNHEY and CDR2 SMNVEV (reference sequence). Trimming cost V 6 bases and J 3 bases, with 15 bases left between them. The CDR3 reads CASSQEGGNYEQYF. The CDR3 DNA reads as TGTGCCAGCAGCCAAGAGGGGGGGAACTACGAGCAGTACTTC.

The J gene is TRBJ1-1, the V gene TRBV6-6; perhaps TRBD1 as D (5 bases). From germline, CDR1 is MNHNY and CDR2 SVGAGI (reference sequence). The CDR3 consists of 16 residues. With 5 bases removed from V and 0 bases from J, the gap between germline ends came to 16 bases. CDR3 nucleotides: TGTGCCAGCAGTGCCGGGGGGTTGCAAATGAACACTGAAGCTTTCTTT. This sequence encodes CASSAGGLQMNTEAFF.

This chain joins TRBV18 and TRBJ2-7; either TRBD1 or TRBD2 may fit D (5 bases each). This CDR3 contains 15 residues. Trimming pared 0 bases from V and 9 bases from J, leaving 18 bases between. Germline V gene sequence: CDR1 KGHSH, CDR2 LQKENI. The CDR3 protein is CASSPPSGQGRWQYF. Written as DNA, the CDR3 is TGTGCCAGCTCACCACCCTCGGGGCAGGGTCGTTGGCAGTACTTC.

The rearrangement joins TRBV5-1 to TRBJ2-5; no reliable D call. This CDR3 spans 15 amino acids. Looked up from germline, CDR1 is SGHRS and CDR2 is YFSETQ. V was trimmed by 5 bases and J by 1 base, leaving 15 bases between them. The CDR3 nucleotides read TGCGCCAGCAGGCAGGAGTTTCGAGTCCAAGAGACCCAGTACTTC. It translates to CASRQEFRVQETQYF.

In its sample, this clone was seen a few times. V usage is TRBV6-1 and J usage is TRBJ2-4; TRBD1 is a possible D gene (6 bases). Germline lookup yields CDR1 MNHNS and CDR2 SASEGT. V was shortened by 10 bases and J by 0 bases, with 16 bases between the two germline ends. The CDR3 loop spans 15 amino acids. CDR3 nucleotide sequence: TGTGCCACAACAGCCGGGACACAAGCCAAAAACATTCAGTACTTC. As protein: CATTAGTQAKNIQYF.

V usage is TRBV5-1 and J usage is TRBJ2-7; maybe TRBD1 (6 bases). Per the germline V gene, CDR1 is SGHRS and CDR2 is YFSETQ. Trimming removed 2 bases from V and 0 bases from J, with 9 bases in between. The CDR3 consists of 14 residues. In nucleotides, the CDR3 is TGCGCCAGCAGCTTTAGGGACACCTCCTACGAGCAGTACTTC. Its translation: CASSFRDTSYEQYF.

This clone was observed a few times. As DNA, the CDR3 is TGTGCCAGCAGCGAGAGACTAGCGGGAGCCACAGATACGCAGTATTTT. It yields the protein CASSERLAGATDTQYF. This chain links TRBV5-4 with TRBJ2-3, with TRBD2 matching 12 bases. The CDR3 length is 16 residues. Germline V gene sequence: CDR1 SGHNT, CDR2 YYREEE (reference sequence). V gave up 4 bases and J gave up 2 bases; unmatched junction bases: 5.

This rearrangement joins TRBV11-2 to TRBJ1-1; perhaps TRBD1 as D (5 bases). Germline V lookup: CDR1 SGHAT, CDR2 FQNNGV. This CDR3 region has 16 residues. Trimming cost V 1 base and J 0 bases, with 12 bases left between them. DNA of the CDR3: TGTGCCAGCAGCTTAGCGGGGGGAAATATGAACACTGAAGCTTTCTTT. Translating it yields CASSLAGGNMNTEAFF.

The chain uses TRBV11-2 and TRBJ2-3; D remains ambiguous. The CDR3 totals 18 residues. CDR1 is SGHAT and CDR2 is FQNNGV in the germline V gene. Trimming pared 2 bases from V and 0 bases from J, leaving 18 bases between. The DNA of the CDR3 is TGTGCCAGCAGCTTATCCTGGGGTTTCGCTTCTAGCACAGATACGCAGTATTTT. It codes for CASSLSWGFASSTDTQYF.

V usage is TRBV6-5 and J usage is TRBJ1-3, with D maybe TRBD1 (6 bases). This CDR3 is built from 15 residues. Per germline, CDR1 MNHEY and CDR2 SVGAGI. The V end was cut by 5 bases, the J end by 1 base, with 12 bases between. DNA for the CDR3: TGTGCCAGCAGTCACAGACAGGATTCTGGAAACACCATATATTTT. Residues: CASSHRQDSGNTIYF.

V gene TRBV19 combines with J gene TRBJ2-3, with D possibly matching TRBD2 (5 bases). The CDR3 is 14 amino acids. CDR1 and CDR2 (germline): LNHDA, SQIVND (reference sequence). Trimming took off 4 bases at V and 4 bases at J, with 12 bases between the two ends. The CDR3 DNA is TGTGCCAGTAGTAAAGGGAGCTGGGCAGATACGCAGTATTTT. Protein product: CASSKGSWADTQYF.

The chain is built from TRBV9 and TRBJ2-3; 8 nucleotides match TRBD1. Germline V gives CDR1 SGDLS, CDR2 YYNGEE. The CDR3 length is 14 residues. The junction had 4 bases not matched to a gene; V was cut back by 3 bases and J by 4 bases. The CDR3 is CASSGGQGPDTQYF. The CDR3, as DNA: TGTGCCAGCAGCGGTGGACAGGGACCAGATACGCAGTATTTT.

This clone was recorded many times. The rearrangement joins TRBV5-5 to TRBJ1-5; D may be TRBD1 (5 bases). The germline V gene has CDR1 SGHKS and CDR2 YYEKEE (reference sequence). Trimming left V 0 bases short and J 6 bases short, with 13 bases between. The CDR3 has 15 residues. CDR3: CASSLEAGGGQPQHF. The CDR3, as DNA: TGTGCCAGCAGCTTGGAGGCAGGCGGGGGTCAGCCCCAGCATTTT.

V and J are TRBV27 and TRBJ2-1; D is perhaps TRBD1 or TRBD2 (6 bases each). V gave up 5 bases and J gave up 0 bases, with 8 bases separating them. The germline V gene has CDR1 MNHEY and CDR2 SMNVEV (reference sequence). The CDR3 runs 14 residues. For the CDR3, the DNA is TGTGCCAGCAGTGGGGGGCCCTCCTACAATGAGCAGTTCTTC. Amino acid sequence: CASSGGPSYNEQFF.

The chain joins TRBV28 to TRBJ1-1, with D maybe TRBD1 (6 bases). V was pared by 7 bases and J by 6 bases, with 12 bases between. The CDR3 loop spans 12 amino acids. Per the germline V gene, CDR1 is MDHEN and CDR2 is SYDVKM. CDR3 nucleotides: TGTGCCAGCAATACAGGGCCCGCTGAAGCTTTCTTT. This translates into CASNTGPAEAFF.

The chain employs TRBV11-2 and TRBJ1-5, with no clear D. Trimming cost V 4 bases and J 9 bases, with 16 bases left between them. The CDR3 has 14 residues. Germline V gives CDR1 SGHAT, CDR2 FQNNGV. The CDR3 DNA follows: TGTGCCAGCAGCTCACAGACACCGGTATTGCCCCAGCATTTT. Amino acid sequence: CASSSQTPVLPQHF.

This clone was seen repeatedly, ten times or more. V and J are TRBV20-1 and TRBJ1-2; D not certain. Germline assignment: CDR1 DFQATT and CDR2 SNEGSKA (reference sequence). This CDR3 comprises 11 residues. Trimming stripped 2 bases from V and 5 bases from J, with 6 bases between. CDR3 amino acids: CSARLGYGYTF. For the CDR3, the DNA is TGCAGTGCTAGACTGGGATATGGCTACACCTTC.

As DNA, the CDR3 is TGTGCCAGCAGCATAACGGGACAGCCTAATGAAAAACTGTTTTTT. This encodes CASSITGQPNEKLFF. This chain links TRBV11-2 with TRBJ1-4; 7 bases align to TRBD1. This CDR3 has 15 residues. Looked up from germline, CDR1 is SGHAT and CDR2 is FQNNGV. V trimming: 5 bases; J trimming: 3 bases; junction bases outside the gene matches: 6. Drawing the rest from reference TRBV11-2 and TRBJ1-4, the complete variable domain is EAGVAQSPRYKIIEKRQSVAFWCNPISGHATLYWYQQILGQGPKLLIQFQNNGVVDDSQLPKDRFSAERLKGVDSTLKIQPAKLEDSAVYLCASSITGQPNEKLFFGSGTQLSVL.

The table lists this clone with many counts. The chain uses TRBV7-9 and TRBJ1-6; D perhaps matches TRBD1 (5 bases). CDR1 and CDR2 from the germline V gene are SEHNR and FQNEAQ (reference sequence). V was clipped by 2 bases and J by 7 bases, with 12 bases between them. This CDR3 comprises 15 residues. The CDR3 sequence is CASSLSAGRNSPLHF. CDR3 nucleotide sequence: TGTGCCAGCAGCTTATCGGCAGGGAGAAATTCACCCCTCCACTTT.